This T cell receptor (beta chain) was found in a study of blood T cell repertoires in COVID-19. Study-level information: Researchers got acute and convalescent COVID-19 samples from the United States, Italy and Spain.

Per the authors' pipeline: Amplifying reference gene primers gave estimates of nucleated cell counts. The method was immunoSEQ multiplex PCR; TCRdb's version includes in-frame clones alone and lacks a portion of them. V and J calls and clone size come straight from that table; D and trimming were deduced from the DNA. The table records 250,000 or so clones, roughly 84% of them present only once. This CDR3 has 16 residues. Germline V gives CDR1 SGHDN, CDR2 FVKESK. V was trimmed by 7 bases and J by 6 bases, leaving 21 bases between them. The chain combines TRBV14 with TRBJ2-2; D is perhaps TRBD1 (7 bases). The sample consisted of PBMCs or T cells enriched from blood (not recorded which). The receptor was derived from a man between 45 and 60 years old who had recovered from COVID-19. The CDR3 region is CASTPGDSHRAGELFF. The CDR3 bases are TGTGCCAGCACCCCGGGGGACAGCCATAGGGCCGGGGAGCTGTTTTTT.